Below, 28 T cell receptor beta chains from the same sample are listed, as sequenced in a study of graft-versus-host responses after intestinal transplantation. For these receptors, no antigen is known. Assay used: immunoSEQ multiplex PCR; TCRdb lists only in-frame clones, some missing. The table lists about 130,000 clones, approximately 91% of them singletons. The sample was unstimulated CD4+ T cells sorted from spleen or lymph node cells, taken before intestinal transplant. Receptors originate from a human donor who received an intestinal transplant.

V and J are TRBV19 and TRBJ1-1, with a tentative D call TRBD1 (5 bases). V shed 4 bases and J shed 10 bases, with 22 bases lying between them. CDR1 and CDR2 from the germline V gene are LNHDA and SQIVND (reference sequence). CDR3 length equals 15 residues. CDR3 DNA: TGTGCCAGTAGTAGGGCCGGGACTGTGCACCTGGTAGCTTTCTTT. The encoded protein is CASSRAGTVHLVAFF.

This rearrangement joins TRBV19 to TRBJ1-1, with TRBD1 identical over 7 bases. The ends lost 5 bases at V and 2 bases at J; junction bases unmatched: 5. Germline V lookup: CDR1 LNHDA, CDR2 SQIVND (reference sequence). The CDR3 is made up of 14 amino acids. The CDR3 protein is CASSARDRNTEAFF. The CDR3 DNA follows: TGTGCCAGTAGTGCCCGGGACAGAAACACTGAAGCTTTCTTT. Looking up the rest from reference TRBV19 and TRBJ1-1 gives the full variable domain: DGGITQSPKYLFRKEGQNVTLSCEQNLNHDAMYWYRQDPGQGLRLIYYSQIVNDFQKGDIAEGYSVSREKKESFPLTVTSAQKNPTAFYLCASSARDRNTEAFFGQGTRLTVV.

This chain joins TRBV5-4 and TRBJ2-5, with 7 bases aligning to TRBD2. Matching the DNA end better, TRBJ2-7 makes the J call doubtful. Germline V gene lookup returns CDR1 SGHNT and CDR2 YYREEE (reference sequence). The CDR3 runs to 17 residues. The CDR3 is CASSLELLGRENDEQYF. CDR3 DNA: TGTGCCAGCAGCTTGGAGTTACTAGGGCGGGAGAATGACGAGCAGTACTTC.

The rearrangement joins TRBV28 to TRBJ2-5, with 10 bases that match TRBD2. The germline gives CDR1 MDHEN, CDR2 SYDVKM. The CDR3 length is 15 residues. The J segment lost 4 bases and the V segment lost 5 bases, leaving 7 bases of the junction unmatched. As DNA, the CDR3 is TGTGCCAGCAGTCCCCGGCTAGCGGGAGTAGAGACCCAGTACTTC. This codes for CASSPRLAGVETQYF.

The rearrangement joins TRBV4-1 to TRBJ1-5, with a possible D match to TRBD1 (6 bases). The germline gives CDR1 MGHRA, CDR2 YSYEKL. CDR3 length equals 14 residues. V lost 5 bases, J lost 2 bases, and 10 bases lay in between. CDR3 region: CASSDRTGNQPQHF. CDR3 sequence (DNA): TGCGCCAGCAGCGACAGGACAGGCAATCAGCCCCAGCATTTT.

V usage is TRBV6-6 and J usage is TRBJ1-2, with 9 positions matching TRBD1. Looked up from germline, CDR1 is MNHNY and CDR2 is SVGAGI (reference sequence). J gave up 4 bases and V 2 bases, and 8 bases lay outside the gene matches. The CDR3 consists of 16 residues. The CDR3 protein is CASSYQGTGMGYGYTF. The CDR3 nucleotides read TGTGCCAGCAGTTACCAAGGGACAGGGATGGGCTATGGCTACACCTTC.

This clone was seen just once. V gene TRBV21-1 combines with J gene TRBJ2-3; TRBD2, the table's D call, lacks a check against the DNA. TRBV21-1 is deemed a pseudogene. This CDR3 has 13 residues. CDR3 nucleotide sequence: TGTGCCAGCAGCGCGACTACCACAGATACGCAGTATTTT. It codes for CASSATTTDTQYF.

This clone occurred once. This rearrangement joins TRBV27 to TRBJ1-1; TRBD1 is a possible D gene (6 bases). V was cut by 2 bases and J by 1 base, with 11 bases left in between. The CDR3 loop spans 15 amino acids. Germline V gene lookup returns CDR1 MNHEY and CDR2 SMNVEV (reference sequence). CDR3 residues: CASSLINRANTEAFF. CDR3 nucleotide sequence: TGTGCCAGCAGTTTAATTAACAGGGCGAACACTGAAGCTTTCTTT.

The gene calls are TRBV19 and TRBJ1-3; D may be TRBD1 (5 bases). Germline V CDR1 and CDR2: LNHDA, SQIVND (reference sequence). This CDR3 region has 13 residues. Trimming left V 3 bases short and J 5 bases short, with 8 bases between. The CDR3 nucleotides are TGTGCCAGTAGTATGGCAGGGAGAAACACCATATATTTT. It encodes CASSMAGRNTIYF.

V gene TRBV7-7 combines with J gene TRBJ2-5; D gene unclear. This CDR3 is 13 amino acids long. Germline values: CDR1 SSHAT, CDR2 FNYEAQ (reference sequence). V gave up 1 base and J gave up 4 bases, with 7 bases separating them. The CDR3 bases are TGTGCCAGCAGCTTAGGAAGCAGAGAGACCCAGTACTTC. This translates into CASSLGSRETQYF.

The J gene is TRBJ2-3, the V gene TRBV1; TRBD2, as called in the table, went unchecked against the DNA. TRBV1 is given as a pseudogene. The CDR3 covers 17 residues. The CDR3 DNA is TGCACCAGCAGTACAGACTGGACTAGCGGGAGAACAGATACGCAGTATTTT. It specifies CTSSTDWTSGRTDTQYF.

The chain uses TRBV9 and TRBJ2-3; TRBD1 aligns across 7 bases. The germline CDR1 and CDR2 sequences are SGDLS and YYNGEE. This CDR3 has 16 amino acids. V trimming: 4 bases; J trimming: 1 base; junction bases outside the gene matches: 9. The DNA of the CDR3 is TGTGCCAGCAGCCAAGACAGGGTACTACGCACAGATACGCAGTATTTT. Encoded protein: CASSQDRVLRTDTQYF.

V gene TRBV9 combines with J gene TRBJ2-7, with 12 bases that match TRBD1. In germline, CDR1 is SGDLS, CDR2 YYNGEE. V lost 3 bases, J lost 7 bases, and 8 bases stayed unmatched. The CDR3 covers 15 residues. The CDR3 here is CASSAAGQGANEQYF. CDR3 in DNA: TGTGCCAGCAGCGCGGCGGGACAGGGGGCAAATGAGCAGTACTTC.

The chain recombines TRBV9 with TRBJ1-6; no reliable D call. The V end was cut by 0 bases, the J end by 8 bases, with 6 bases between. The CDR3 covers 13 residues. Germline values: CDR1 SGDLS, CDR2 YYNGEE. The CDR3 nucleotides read TGTGCCAGCAGCGTAGTCTTGGATTCACCCCTCCACTTT. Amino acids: CASSVVLDSPLHF.

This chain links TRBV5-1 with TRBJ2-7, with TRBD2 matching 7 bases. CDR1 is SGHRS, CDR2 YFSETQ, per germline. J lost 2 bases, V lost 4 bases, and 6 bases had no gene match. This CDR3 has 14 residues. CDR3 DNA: TGCGCCAGCAGCATGACTAGCCCCCCCTACGAGCAGTACTTC. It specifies CASSMTSPPYEQYF.

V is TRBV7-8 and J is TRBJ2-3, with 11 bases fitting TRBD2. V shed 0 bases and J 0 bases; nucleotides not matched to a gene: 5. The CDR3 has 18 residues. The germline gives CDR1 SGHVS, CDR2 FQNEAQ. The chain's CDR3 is CASSLAVWTSGSTDTQYF. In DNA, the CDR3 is TGTGCCAGCAGCTTAGCGGTCTGGACTAGCGGGAGCACAGATACGCAGTATTTT.

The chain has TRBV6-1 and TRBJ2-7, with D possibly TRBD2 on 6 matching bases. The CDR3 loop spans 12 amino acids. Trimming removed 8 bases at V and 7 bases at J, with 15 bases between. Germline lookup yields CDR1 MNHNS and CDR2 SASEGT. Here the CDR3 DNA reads TGTGCCAGCGGGGGAGGTTTGGGGGAGCAGTACTTC. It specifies CASGGGLGEQYF.

The CDR3 nucleotides read TGTGCCAGTAGTATCGCCAGGGGGCATCTCCTCACTGAAGCTTTCTTT. It codes for CASSIARGHLLTEAFF. This chain connects TRBV19 to TRBJ1-1, with 8 bases that match TRBD1. Germline CDR1 is LNHDA and CDR2 is SQIVND (reference sequence). The CDR3 runs 16 residues. V shed 3 bases, J shed 4 bases, and the junction held 10 bases outside the gene matches.

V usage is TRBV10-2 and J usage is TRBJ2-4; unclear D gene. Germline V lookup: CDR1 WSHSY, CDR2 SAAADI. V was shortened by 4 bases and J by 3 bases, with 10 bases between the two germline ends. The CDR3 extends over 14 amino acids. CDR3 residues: CASSGIGVKNIQYF. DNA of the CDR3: TGCGCCAGCAGTGGGATAGGAGTCAAAAACATTCAGTACTTC.

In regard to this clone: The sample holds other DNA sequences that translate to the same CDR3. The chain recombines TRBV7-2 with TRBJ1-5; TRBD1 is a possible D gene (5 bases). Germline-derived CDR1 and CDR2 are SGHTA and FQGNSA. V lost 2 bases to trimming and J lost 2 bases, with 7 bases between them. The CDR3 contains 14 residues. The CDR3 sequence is CASSLQGGNQPQHF. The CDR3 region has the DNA TGTGCCAGCAGCTTACAGGGTGGCAATCAGCCCCAGCATTTT.

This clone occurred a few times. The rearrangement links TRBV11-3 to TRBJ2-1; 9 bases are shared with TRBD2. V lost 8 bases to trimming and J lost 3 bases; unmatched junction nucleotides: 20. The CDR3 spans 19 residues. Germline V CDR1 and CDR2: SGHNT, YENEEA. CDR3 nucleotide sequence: TGTGCCAGCTCCGATTCGGGGTATGGACTAGCGTCCAACTACAATGAGCAGTTCTTC. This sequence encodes CASSDSGYGLASNYNEQFF.

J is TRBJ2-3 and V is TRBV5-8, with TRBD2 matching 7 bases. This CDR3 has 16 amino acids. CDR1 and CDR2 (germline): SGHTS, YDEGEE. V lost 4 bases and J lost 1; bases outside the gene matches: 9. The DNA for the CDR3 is TGTGCCAGCAGCCCGGGCCGGGGGGTTGGCACAGATACGCAGTATTTT. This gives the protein CASSPGRGVGTDTQYF.

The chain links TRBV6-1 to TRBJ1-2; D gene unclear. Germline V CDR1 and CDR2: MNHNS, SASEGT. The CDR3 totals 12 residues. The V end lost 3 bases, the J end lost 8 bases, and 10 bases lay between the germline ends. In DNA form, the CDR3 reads TGTGCCAGCAGTGACACGCCTGCGGGCTACACCTTC. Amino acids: CASSDTPAGYTF.

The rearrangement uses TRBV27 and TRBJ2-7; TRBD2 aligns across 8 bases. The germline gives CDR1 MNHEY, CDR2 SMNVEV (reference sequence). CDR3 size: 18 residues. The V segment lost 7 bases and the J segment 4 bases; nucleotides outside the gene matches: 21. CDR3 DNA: TGTGCCAGCAAGCCGAACACACGACGGGGGGGGCGAACGTACGAGCAGTACTTC. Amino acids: CASKPNTRRGGRTYEQYF.

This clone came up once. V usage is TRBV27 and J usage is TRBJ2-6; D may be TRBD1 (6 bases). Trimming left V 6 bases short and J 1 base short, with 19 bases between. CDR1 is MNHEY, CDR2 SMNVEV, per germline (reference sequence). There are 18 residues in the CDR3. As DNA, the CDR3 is TGTGCCAGCAGGTACAGGGCTGAATACTCATCTGGGGCCAACGTCCTGACTTTC. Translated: CASRYRAEYSSGANVLTF.

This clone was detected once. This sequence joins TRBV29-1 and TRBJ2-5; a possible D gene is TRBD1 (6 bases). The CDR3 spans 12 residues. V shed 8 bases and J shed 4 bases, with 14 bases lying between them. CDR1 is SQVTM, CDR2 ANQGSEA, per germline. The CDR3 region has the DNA TGCAGCATAACAACAGGGCCAGAGACCCAGTACTTC. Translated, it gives CSITTGPETQYF.

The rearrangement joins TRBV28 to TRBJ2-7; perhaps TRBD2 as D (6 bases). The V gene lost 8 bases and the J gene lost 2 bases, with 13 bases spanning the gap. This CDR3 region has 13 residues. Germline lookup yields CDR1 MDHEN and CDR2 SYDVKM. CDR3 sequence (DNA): TGTGCCAGCGGGGACGGGGGACCCTACGAGCAGTACTTC. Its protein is CASGDGGPYEQYF.

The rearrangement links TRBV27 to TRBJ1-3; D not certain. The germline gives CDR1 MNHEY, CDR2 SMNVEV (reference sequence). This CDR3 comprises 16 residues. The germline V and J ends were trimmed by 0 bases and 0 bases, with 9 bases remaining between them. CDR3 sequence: CASSLSKRDSGNTIYF. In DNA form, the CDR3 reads TGTGCCAGCAGTTTATCGAAACGGGACTCTGGAAACACCATATATTTT.